These 5 T cell receptor beta chains share one sample of origin, sequenced in a study of cytomegalovirus exposure and HLA in healthy donors. PCR primers comprised 60 Vbeta and 13 Jbeta primers. TCRdb's copy holds only in-frame clones and misses some; the assay was immunoSEQ multiplex PCR. The sample carries under 130,000 clones, about 70% recorded once. Sequenced: PBMCs. The receptors here all came from a man aged 45-60 years in good health and CMV-seropositive.

The genes are TRBV6-5 and TRBJ2-7; maybe TRBD1 (5 bases). The germline gives CDR1 MNHEY, CDR2 SVGAGI. V shed 2 bases and J shed 5 bases, with 13 bases lying between them. The CDR3 is made up of 14 amino acids. The CDR3 protein is CASSYRPGLDEQYF. Here the CDR3 DNA reads TGTGCCAGCAGTTACCGGCCAGGGCTCGACGAGCAGTACTTC.

The chain has TRBV18 and TRBJ1-5; D remains unclear. This CDR3 is built from 14 residues. Germline V gene lookup returns CDR1 KGHSH and CDR2 LQKENI. V was clipped by 3 bases and J by 3 bases, with 9 bases between them. The CDR3 DNA reads TGTGCCAGCTCACCCGACGGGATCAATCAGCCCCAGCATTTT. Protein sequence: CASSPDGINQPQHF. Together with reference TRBV18 and TRBJ1-5, the CDR3 gives the full variable domain: NAGVMQNPRHLVRRRGQEARLRCSPMKGHSHVYWYRQLPEEGLKFMVYLQKENIIDESGMPKERFSAEFPKEGPSILRIQQVVRGDSAAYFCASSPDGINQPQHFGDGTRLSIL.

The chain employs TRBV27 and TRBJ2-7; D is perhaps TRBD1 (6 bases). The CDR3 is 14 residues long. Per the germline V gene, CDR1 is MNHEY and CDR2 is SMNVEV (reference sequence). V dropped 2 bases and J dropped 3 bases, with 11 bases sitting between them. The CDR3 sequence: CASSLRQEVYEQYF. Here the CDR3 DNA reads TGTGCCAGCAGTTTAAGACAGGAAGTCTACGAGCAGTACTTC.

The J gene is TRBJ2-5, the V gene TRBV19; D is perhaps TRBD1 (5 bases). Germline CDR1 reads LNHDA; CDR2 reads SQIVND (reference sequence). This CDR3 is 12 amino acids long. Deletions cut 7 bases from V and 2 bases from J, with 8 bases between. The DNA for the CDR3 is TGTGCCAGTAACAAGGGGCAAGAGACCCAGTACTTC. It codes for CASNKGQETQYF.

This clone was seen only a few times. The chain joins TRBV28 to TRBJ2-7; 11 nucleotides align to TRBD1. V shed 3 bases and J 3 bases; nucleotides not matched to a gene: 4. CDR1 MDHEN and CDR2 SYDVKM come from the germline V gene. The CDR3 totals 15 residues. The CDR3: CASSFLGTGGYEQYF. The CDR3, as DNA: TGTGCCAGCAGTTTTCTCGGGACAGGGGGCTACGAGCAGTACTTC.